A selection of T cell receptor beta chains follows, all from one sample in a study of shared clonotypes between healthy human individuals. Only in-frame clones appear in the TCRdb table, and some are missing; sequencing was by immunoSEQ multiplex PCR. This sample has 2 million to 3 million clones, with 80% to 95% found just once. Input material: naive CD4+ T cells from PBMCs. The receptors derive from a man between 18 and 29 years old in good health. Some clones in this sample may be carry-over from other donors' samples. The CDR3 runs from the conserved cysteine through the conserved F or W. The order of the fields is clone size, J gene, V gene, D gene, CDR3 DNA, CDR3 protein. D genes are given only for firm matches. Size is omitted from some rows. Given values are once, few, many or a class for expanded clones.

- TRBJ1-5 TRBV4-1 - TGCGCCAGCAGCCAAGATAGGAGGGGCGGCAATCAGCCCCAGCATTTT CASSQDRRGGNQPQHF
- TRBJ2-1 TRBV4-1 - TGCGCCAGCAGCCAAGAATGGATGGGGGGCTTTGGGAATGAGCAGTTCTTC CASSQEWMGGFGNEQFF
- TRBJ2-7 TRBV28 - TGTGCCAGCAGTTTAGCGGGCCTTTACGAGCAGTACTTC CASSLAGLYEQYF
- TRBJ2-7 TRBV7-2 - TGTGCCAGCAGCTTAGTGCAGCGCGAGCAGTACTTC CASSLVQREQYF
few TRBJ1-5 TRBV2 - TGTGCCAGCAGTGATTTGGTTCAGCCCCAGCATTTT CASSDLVQPQHF
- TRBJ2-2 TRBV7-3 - TGTGCCAGCAGCTTAAACCCTTTGGCATCGAACACCGGGGAGCTGTTTTTT CASSLNPLASNTGELFF
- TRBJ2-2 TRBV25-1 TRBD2 TGTGCCAGCAGTGAATTTAGCGGGACTAACACCGGGGAGCTGTTTTTT CASSEFSGTNTGELFF
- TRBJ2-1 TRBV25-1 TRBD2 TGTGCCAGCAGTGAAGAAGGGGCGGGAGTATTCCATGAGCAGTTCTTC CASSEEGAGVFHEQFF
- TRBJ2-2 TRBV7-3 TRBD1 TGTGCCAGCAGCCCGGGACAGGGTAACACCGGGGAGCTGTTTTTT CASSPGQGNTGELFF
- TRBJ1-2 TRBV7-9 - TGTGCCAGCAGCTTAGTGGGGGAAGGCTACACCTTC CASSLVGEGYTF
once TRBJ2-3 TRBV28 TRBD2 TGTGCCAGCAGCTCGGGACTAGCGGGAGTCACAGATACGCAGTATTTT CASSSGLAGVTDTQYF
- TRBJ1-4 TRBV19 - TGTGCCAGTAGTATAGGAAGAACGAGCTCGGAAAAACTGTTTTTT CASSIGRTSSEKLFF
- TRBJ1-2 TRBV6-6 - TGTGCCAGCAGTACCGGGCCATACTATGGCTACACCTTC CASSTGPYYGYTF
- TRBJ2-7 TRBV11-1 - TGTGCCAGCACCCGCGGAACAGATCATCTATACGAGCAGTACTTC CASTRGTDHLYEQYF
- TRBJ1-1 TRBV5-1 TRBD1 TGCGCCAGCAGTCCGGACAGGGGCACTGAAGCTTTCTTT CASSPDRGTEAFF
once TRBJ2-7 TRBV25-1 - TGTGCCAGCAGTGAAGCCGGGACCTACGAGCAGTACTTC CASSEAGTYEQYF
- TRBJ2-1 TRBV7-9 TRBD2 TGTGCCAGCAGCCTTAGGCAGACTAGCGGGAGTGATGAGCAGTTCTTC CASSLRQTSGSDEQFF
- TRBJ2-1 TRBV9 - TGTGCCAGCAGCGTAGGGTTGGGGAGCGCCTACAATGAGCAGTTCTTC CASSVGLGSAYNEQFF
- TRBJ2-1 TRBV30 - TGTGCCTGGAGAGACTCAGCCTACAATGAGCAGTTCTTC CAWRDSAYNEQFF
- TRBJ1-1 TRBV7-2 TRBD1 TGTGCCAGCAGCAGACAGGGAGTGACTGAAGCTTTCTTT CASSRQGVTEAFF